The 19 T cell receptor beta chains given below trace back to one sample, sequenced in a study of cytomegalovirus exposure and HLA in healthy donors (dated 2017 in TCRdb). Library generation was performed with the immunoSEQ multiplex PCR assay. For the multiplex PCR, a mixture combining 60 forward primers for TCR Vbeta segments and 13 reverse primers for TCR Jbeta segments was used. TCRdb stores this immuneACCESS table with in-frame sequences only. Part of the clones is absent; in the studies checked, under half of the shortfall reflects unresolved V genes, and no reason is known for the rest. Across this sample there are 150,000 to 200,000 clones, with 65% to 80% seen only once. Clones ranked in the top ten supply 2.6% of the sample. The source material was PBMCs. All receptors come from a woman between 40 and 55 years old in good health and CMV-seropositive.

The chain recombines TRBV10-3 with TRBJ1-1; 7 bases fit TRBD1. V was clipped by 0 bases and J by 0 bases; unmatched bases: 7. Germline V gene sequence: CDR1 ENHRY, CDR2 SYGVKD. CDR3 length equals 17 residues. As DNA, the CDR3 is TGTGCCATCAGTGAGTCGATAGGGGGCTCGGTGAACACTGAAGCTTTCTTT. Translated, it gives CAISESIGGSVNTEAFF.

The V and J genes are TRBV4-2 and TRBJ2-7, with 10 bases fitting TRBD2. The CDR3 loop spans 20 amino acids. Germline V lookup: CDR1 LGHNA, CDR2 YNFKEQ. Germline trimming cut 0 bases from V and 2 bases from J; bases unmatched to any gene: 16. The CDR3 DNA follows: TGTGCCAGCAGCCAAGAAAAGGGGAAACTAGCGGGGAGGAGGACCTACGAGCAGTACTTC. Translation gives CASSQEKGKLAGRRTYEQYF.

This clone has just a few counts. The J gene is TRBJ2-5, the V gene TRBV7-2; D possibly corresponds to TRBD2 (6 bases). Germline loops: CDR1 SGHTA, CDR2 FQGNSA. The CDR3 extends over 15 amino acids. V was shortened by 3 bases and J by 3 bases, with 14 bases between the two germline ends. The CDR3 is CASSLDGRVEETQYF. CDR3 bases: TGTGCCAGCAGCTTGGACGGGAGAGTAGAAGAGACCCAGTACTTC.

The V and J genes are TRBV6-1 and TRBJ1-1, with TRBD1 matching over 8 bases. The CDR3 is made up of 12 amino acids. Germline loops: CDR1 MNHNS, CDR2 SASEGT. V shed 6 bases, J shed 7 bases, and the junction held 4 bases outside the gene matches. In nucleotides, the CDR3 is TGTGCCAGCAGAAGGACAGGGAATGAAGCTTTCTTT. It yields the protein CASRRTGNEAFF.

This clone has only a few counts. This chain links TRBV2 with TRBJ2-3; TRBD2 matches at 13 bases. The CDR3 has 15 residues. Germline-derived CDR1 and CDR2 are SNHLY and FYNNEI. After removal of 2 bases from V and 6 bases from J, the junction contained 2 bases not matched to a gene. CDR3 loop: CASSEQGLAGDTQYF. The CDR3 DNA reads as TGTGCCAGCAGTGAACAGGGACTAGCGGGGGATACGCAGTATTTT.

Concerning this clone: Additional DNA sequences in this sample encode the identical CDR3. The rearrangement links TRBV7-9 to TRBJ1-1; 8 bases are a match to TRBD1. The CDR3 spans 14 residues. CDR1 and CDR2 from the germline V gene are SEHNR and FQNEAQ (reference sequence). V lost 5 bases and J lost 3; bases outside the gene matches: 5. The DNA for the CDR3 is TGTGCCAGCAGCCTTGGACAGGGAGACACTGAAGCTTTCTTT. As protein: CASSLGQGDTEAFF.

The rearrangement joins TRBV30 to TRBJ2-7; 8 bases match TRBD2. CDR1 and CDR2 (germline): GTSNPN, SVGIG (reference sequence). The CDR3 is made up of 13 amino acids. After removal of 3 bases from V and 7 bases from J, the junction contained 8 bases not matched to a gene. CDR3 DNA: TGTGCCTGGAGACAAGCGGGAGCGGGGGAGCAGTACTTC. Its protein is CAWRQAGAGEQYF.

The V gene is TRBV5-1, the J gene TRBJ2-5; TRBD2 aligns across 8 bases. The J call is doubtful: the DNA matches TRBJ2-7 better. Per germline, CDR1 SGHRS and CDR2 YFSETQ. This CDR3 contains 16 residues. The CDR3 DNA sequence: TGCGCCAGCACCTACGGCTCCACTAGCGGATCCTACGAGCAGTACTTC. Protein: CASTYGSTSGSYEQYF.

This clone was counted only a few times. This chain connects TRBV29-1 to TRBJ2-1, with D hard to call. With 7 bases removed from V and 7 bases from J, the gap between germline ends came to 11 bases. Germline assignment: CDR1 SQVTM and CDR2 ANQGSEA. The CDR3 contains 11 residues. The CDR3 DNA sequence: TGCAGCGAACTAAGGCGGAATGAGCAGTTCTTC. The encoded protein is CSELRRNEQFF.

The CDR3 bases are TGTGCCAGCAGCTCCCGGACAGAGAACTATGGCTACACCTTC. This sequence encodes CASSSRTENYGYTF. The chain uses TRBV7-2 and TRBJ1-2; D might be TRBD1 (6 bases). The CDR3 spans 14 residues. Trimming removed 4 bases at V and 2 bases at J, with 11 bases between. Germline V gene data show CDR1 as SGHTA and CDR2 as FQGNSA.

This chain links TRBV27 with TRBJ2-5; 13 bases fit TRBD2. CDR3 length equals 16 residues. Germline lookup yields CDR1 MNHEY and CDR2 SMNVEV (reference sequence). After removal of 4 bases from V and 2 bases from J, the junction contained 4 bases not matched to a gene. The CDR3 loop reads CASSYTGLAGQETQYF. The CDR3 coding sequence is TGTGCCAGCAGTTACACGGGACTAGCGGGGCAAGAGACCCAGTACTTC.

The chain employs TRBV5-1 and TRBJ2-5; the match to TRBD1 covers 11 bases. Per the germline V gene, CDR1 is SGHRS and CDR2 is YFSETQ. Losses at the gene ends were 4 bases for V and 6 bases for J; bases not matched to a gene: 8. This CDR3 has 15 amino acids. CDR3 nucleotide sequence: TGCGCCAGCAGCCCCGGGACAGGGGGACAAAAGACCCAGTACTTC. It encodes CASSPGTGGQKTQYF. The variable domain in full, with the rest retrieved from reference TRBV5-1 and TRBJ2-5, is KAGVTQTPRYLIKTRGQQVTLSCSPISGHRSVSWYQQTPGQGLQFLFEYFSETQRNKGNFPGRFSGRQFSNSRSEMNVSTLELGDSALYLCASSPGTGGQKTQYFGPGTRLLVL.

The chain employs TRBV30 and TRBJ2-1, with D maybe TRBD2 (5 bases). The germline V and J ends were trimmed by 0 bases and 9 bases, with 12 bases remaining between them. This CDR3 has 13 residues. CDR1 is GTSNPN, CDR2 SVGIG, per germline (reference sequence). CDR3 nucleotides: TGTGCCTGGAGTGTAGCGGCTAGAGTTGAGCAGTTCTTC. This gives the protein CAWSVAARVEQFF.

This rearrangement joins TRBV27 to TRBJ1-4; D unclear. Trimming left V 5 bases short and J 0 bases short, with 4 bases between. Per the germline V gene, CDR1 is MNHEY and CDR2 is SMNVEV (reference sequence). This CDR3 has 13 residues. Here the CDR3 DNA reads TGTGCCAGCAGTCCTGCAACTAATGAAAAACTGTTTTTT. Translation gives CASSPATNEKLFF. The variable domain in full, with the rest retrieved from reference TRBV27 and TRBJ1-4, is EAQVTQNPRYLITVTGKKLTVTCSQNMNHEYMSWYRQDPGLGLRQIYYSMNVEVTDKGDVPEGYKVSRKEKRNFPLILESPSPNQTSLYFCASSPATNEKLFFGSGTQLSVL.

In its sample, this clone was seen once. The chain links TRBV6-6 to TRBJ1-5, with 8 nucleotides matching TRBD1. This CDR3 is 14 amino acids long. Germline V lookup: CDR1 MNHNY, CDR2 SVGAGI (reference sequence). V lost 6 bases to trimming and J lost 4 bases; unmatched junction nucleotides: 5. The CDR3 here is CASSSQGVNQPQHF. The CDR3 region has the DNA TGTGCCAGCAGCTCACAGGGGGTTAATCAGCCCCAGCATTTT.

This clone has just a few counts. V is TRBV6-6 and J is TRBJ2-1; 7 bases are shared with TRBD2. Looked up from germline, CDR1 is MNHNY and CDR2 is SVGAGI (reference sequence). The CDR3 consists of 13 residues. V shed 0 bases, J shed 12 bases, and the junction held 5 bases outside the gene matches. CDR3 in amino acids: CASSYSGEGRQFF. Written as DNA, the CDR3 is TGTGCCAGCAGTTACTCCGGGGAGGGCCGGCAGTTCTTC.

The chain carries TRBV7-2 and TRBJ2-2; no definite D call. From germline, CDR1 is SGHTA and CDR2 FQGNSA. CDR3 length equals 14 residues. Trimming removed 1 base from V and 3 bases from J, with 6 bases in between. Written as DNA, the CDR3 is TGTGCCAGCAGCTTAGTTATCTACACCGGGGAGCTGTTTTTT. It translates to CASSLVIYTGELFF.

The chain has TRBV5-4 and TRBJ2-5, with TRBD2 matching 10 bases. The germline CDR1 and CDR2 sequences are SGHNT and YYREEE (reference sequence). The V segment lost 4 bases and the J segment 5 bases; nucleotides outside the gene matches: 14. The CDR3 spans 17 residues. DNA of the CDR3: TGTGCCAGCAGCCCTAGGGGAGCGGGGGGGCTGGGTGAGACCCAGTACTTC. Residues: CASSPRGAGGLGETQYF.

The rearrangement joins TRBV7-9 to TRBJ1-1; TRBD1 aligns across 7 bases. With V trimmed by 7 bases and J by 5 bases, 10 bases remained unmatched. The germline CDR1 and CDR2 sequences are SEHNR and FQNEAQ (reference sequence). This CDR3 is built from 14 residues. The CDR3 nucleotides read TGTGCCAGCACCCTTCAGGGGGGTAGTACTGAAGCTTTCTTT. Protein: CASTLQGGSTEAFF.